One and the same sample provided the 7 T cell receptor beta chains below, sequenced in a study of long-term antiretroviral therapy in people with HIV. At survey level, the immunoSEQ assay was run in its v3.0 version. Some clones are missing from TCRdb's copy, which holds only in-frame ones; the method was immunoSEQ multiplex PCR. This table has under 30,000 clones, approximately 86% appearing once. The material was unsorted PBMCs, obtained 5 years before starting antiretroviral therapy. The origin of the receptors is a man in his fifties with HIV.

CDR3 residues: CASSFDRDRSEQYF. In nucleotides, the CDR3 is TGTGCCAGCAGCTTCGACAGGGACAGGTCCGAGCAGTACTTC. J is TRBJ2-7 and V is TRBV5-4, with 8 bases fitting TRBD1. Germline V gene sequence: CDR1 SGHNT, CDR2 YYREEE (reference sequence). The CDR3 covers 14 residues. The trim removed 2 bases at V and 6 bases at J, leaving 7 bases unmatched.

V and J are TRBV6-6 and TRBJ2-3; tentatively, D is TRBD2 (5 bases). The germline V gene has CDR1 MNHNY and CDR2 SVGAGI (reference sequence). The CDR3 totals 16 residues. Trimming pared 4 bases from V and 1 base from J, leaving 15 bases between. The DNA for the CDR3 is TGTGCCAGCAGTTTCCTCGGCGGCGGGCGCACAGATACGCAGTATTTT. Translating gives CASSFLGGGRTDTQYF.

V and J are TRBV6-5 and TRBJ2-7; D gene ambiguous. This CDR3 region has 11 residues. The V and J ends lost 5 bases and 6 bases respectively, with 8 bases between them. CDR1 MNHEY and CDR2 SVGAGI come from the germline V gene. CDR3 coding DNA: TGTGCCAGCAGTCTTATGACCGAGCAGTACTTC. As protein: CASSLMTEQYF.

The gene calls are TRBV9 and TRBJ2-7; no clear D. This CDR3 has 12 amino acids. V was clipped by 3 bases and J by 7 bases, with 11 bases between them. Germline lookup yields CDR1 SGDLS and CDR2 YYNGEE. The DNA of the CDR3 is TGTGCCAGCAGCGCACCTGAGAGGGAGCAGTACTTC. Translated, it gives CASSAPEREQYF.

This chain joins TRBV6-5 and TRBJ1-3; no firm D call. Trimming pared 6 bases from V and 8 bases from J, leaving 11 bases between. This CDR3 spans 12 amino acids. Germline CDR1 MNHEY, CDR2 SVGAGI. CDR3 nucleotide sequence: TGTGCCAGCAGCCTCCTCGGGGACACCATATATTTT. Its protein is CASSLLGDTIYF.

This chain connects TRBV7-2 to TRBJ1-4, with D perhaps TRBD1 (6 bases). CDR3 length: 16 amino acids. Germline V lookup: CDR1 SGHTA, CDR2 FQGNSA. V was shortened by 2 bases and J by 1 base, with 11 bases between the two germline ends. The CDR3 DNA is TGTGCCAGCAGCTTATTAGGGGGTCTAACTAATGAAAAACTGTTTTTT. The encoded protein is CASSLLGGLTNEKLFF.

The V and J genes are TRBV5-1 and TRBJ2-7; 8 bases line up with TRBD1. This CDR3 comprises 13 residues. V lost 2 bases to trimming and J lost 4 bases; unmatched junction nucleotides: 2. Germline V gives CDR1 SGHRS, CDR2 YFSETQ. The CDR3 region is CASSLDRGYEQYF. In DNA, the CDR3 is TGCGCCAGCAGCTTAGACAGGGGATACGAGCAGTACTTC. Together with reference TRBV5-1 and TRBJ2-7, the CDR3 gives the full variable domain: KAGVTQTPRYLIKTRGQQVTLSCSPISGHRSVSWYQQTPGQGLQFLFEYFSETQRNKGNFPGRFSGRQFSNSRSEMNVSTLELGDSALYLCASSLDRGYEQYFGPGTRLTVT.